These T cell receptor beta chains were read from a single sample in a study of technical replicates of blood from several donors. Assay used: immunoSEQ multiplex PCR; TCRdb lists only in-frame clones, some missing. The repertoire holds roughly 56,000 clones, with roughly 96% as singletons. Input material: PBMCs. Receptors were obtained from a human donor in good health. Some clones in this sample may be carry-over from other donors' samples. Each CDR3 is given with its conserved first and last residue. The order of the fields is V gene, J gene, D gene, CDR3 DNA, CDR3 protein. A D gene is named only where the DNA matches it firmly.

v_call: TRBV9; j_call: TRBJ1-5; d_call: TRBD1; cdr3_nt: TGTGCCAGCAGCGAGGGGACAGGGGGCTCTCAGCCCCAGCATTTT; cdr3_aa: CASSEGTGGSQPQHF
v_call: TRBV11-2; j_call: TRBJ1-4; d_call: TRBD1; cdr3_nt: TGTGCCAGCAGCTTTGGGACAGGGGTTAATGAAAAACTGTTTTTT; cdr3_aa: CASSFGTGVNEKLFF
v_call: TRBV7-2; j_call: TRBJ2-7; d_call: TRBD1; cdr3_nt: TGTGCCAGCAGCCCGGACAGGGATTACGAGCAGTACTTC; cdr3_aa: CASSPDRDYEQYF
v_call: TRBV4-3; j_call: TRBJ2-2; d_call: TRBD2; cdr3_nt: TGCGCCAGCAGCCAACGACTAGCGGGCGGGGAGCTGTTTTTT; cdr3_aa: CASSQRLAGGELFF
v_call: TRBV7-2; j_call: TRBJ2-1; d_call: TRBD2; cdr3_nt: TGTGCCAGCAACCGGGGGGGCGGCAACAATGAGCAGTTCTTC; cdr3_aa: CASNRGGGNNEQFF
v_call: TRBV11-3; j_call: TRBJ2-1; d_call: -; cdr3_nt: TGTGCCAGCAGCGGAGGCCGCTCCAATGAGCAGTTCTTC; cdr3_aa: CASSGGRSNEQFF
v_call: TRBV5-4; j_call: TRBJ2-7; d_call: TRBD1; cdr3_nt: TGTGCCAGCAGCCCACAGATGGGACAGGACTACGAGCAGTACTTC; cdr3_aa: CASSPQMGQDYEQYF
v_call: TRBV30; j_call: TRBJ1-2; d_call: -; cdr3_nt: TGTGCCGGCCAACGACAGATTACCTATGGCTACACCTTC; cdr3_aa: CAGQRQITYGYTF
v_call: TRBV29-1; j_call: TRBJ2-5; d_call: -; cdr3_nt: TGCAGCGTAGATCCGGGCGGGGAGACCCAGTACTTC; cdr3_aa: CSVDPGGETQYF
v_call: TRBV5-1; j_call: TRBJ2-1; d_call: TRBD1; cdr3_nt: TGCGCCAGCAGACCGACAGGGGGCGCCTACAATGAGCAGTTCTTC; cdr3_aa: CASRPTGGAYNEQFF
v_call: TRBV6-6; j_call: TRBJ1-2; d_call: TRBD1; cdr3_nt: TGTGCCAGCAGGAGTAGACAGGGGGCAACTGGCTACACCTTC; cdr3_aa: CASRSRQGATGYTF
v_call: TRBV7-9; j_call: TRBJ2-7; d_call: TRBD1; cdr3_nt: TGTGCCAGCAGCGAGGACAGGGACCTCTACGAGCAGTACTTC; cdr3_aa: CASSEDRDLYEQYF
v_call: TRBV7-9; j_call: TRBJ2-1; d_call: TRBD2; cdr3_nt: TGTGCCAGCAGCTTAGCGTTACGCGGGGGGGACAATGAGCAGTTCTTC; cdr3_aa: CASSLALRGGDNEQFF
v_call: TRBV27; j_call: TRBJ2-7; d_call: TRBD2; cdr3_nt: TGTGCCAGCGTCATTTCTCTGCTAGCGGGAGGGCCGCATGACGAGCAGTACTTC; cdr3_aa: CASVISLLAGGPHDEQYF